This entry lists 9 T cell receptor beta chains sequenced from one sample in a study of response to subunit inactivated influenza vaccine. TCRdb itself ran the RT-PCR reads through MiXCR, one entry per CDR3 protein. The table has hundreds of thousands of distinct CDR3 sequences, approximately 7.1% seen once; the top ten hold roughly 13%. The specimen was PBMCs from blood, collected 23 to 25 months after vaccination. The receptors here all came from a man between 50 and 75 years old who received an inactivated influenza vaccine.

This chain links TRBV18 with TRBJ2-3; D gene uncertain. The germline V and J ends were trimmed by 2 bases and 6 bases, with 6 bases remaining between them. Germline assignment: CDR1 KGHSH and CDR2 LQKENI. The CDR3 sequence is 12 residues long. CDR3 nucleotide sequence: TGTGCCAGCTCACCATCGGTTGATACGCAGTATTTT. Its translation: CASSPSVDTQYF.

The J gene is TRBJ1-1, the V gene TRBV12-3 or TRBV12-4, with unresolved D. The CDR3 has 12 amino acids. The V gene lost 6 bases and the J gene lost 6 bases, with 11 bases spanning the gap. DNA for the CDR3: TGTGCCAGCAGCCTCCTCGGCGCTGAAGCTTTCTTT. Translating it yields CASSLLGAEAFF.

In nucleotides, the CDR3 is TGTGCCAGCAGCAGGTTGGGGGCCGGTGAGCAGTTCTTC. This sequence encodes CASSRLGAGEQFF. The V and J genes are TRBV6-1 and TRBJ2-1; TRBD1 might be the D (6 bases). V lost 6 bases and J lost 9, with 15 bases in between. The length of the CDR3 is 13 residues. Looked up from germline, CDR1 is MNHNS and CDR2 is SASEGT.

Many counts were recorded for this clonotype. The chain's CDR3 is CATSGGQGTDTQYF. CDR3 DNA: TGTGCCACCAGCGGAGGACAGGGAACAGATACGCAGTATTTT. This chain joins TRBV15 and TRBJ2-3; 8 bases are shared with TRBD1. The CDR3 runs to 14 residues. The ends lost 5 bases at V and 3 bases at J; junction bases unmatched: 4. Germline CDR1 reads LNHNV; CDR2 reads YYDKDF (reference sequence).

The sample holds many counts of this clonotype. The chain joins TRBV12-3 or TRBV12-4 to TRBJ2-4; the D is unclear. The CDR3 covers 14 residues. Trimming shortened V by 3 bases and J by 0 bases, and 6 bases separated the two germline ends. The CDR3 DNA reads TGTGCCAGCAGTTTTGGGGAAGCCAAAAACATTCAGTACTTC. Translation gives CASSFGEAKNIQYF.

The chain has TRBV7-9 and TRBJ1-1; no firm D call. Per germline, CDR1 SEHNR and CDR2 FQNEAQ (reference sequence). This CDR3 has 12 residues. The ends were cut back, 1 base at V and 8 bases at J, with 8 bases in the middle. Here the CDR3 DNA reads TGTGCCAGCAGCTTAGGGACGGGAGAAGCTTTCTTT. Translated: CASSLGTGEAFF.

The chain is built from TRBV14 and TRBJ2-3; D not certain. V lost 2 bases to trimming and J lost 0 bases, with 21 bases between them. In germline, CDR1 is SGHDN, CDR2 FVKESK. The CDR3 runs to 19 residues. The CDR3 is CASSQSPPYRFTSTDTQYF. CDR3 DNA: TGTGCCAGCAGCCAAAGCCCCCCCTACAGATTCACTAGCACAGATACGCAGTATTTT.

The rearrangement joins TRBV20-1 to TRBJ2-6; a possible D gene is TRBD2 (6 bases). CDR3 length equals 16 residues. The germline V and J ends were trimmed by 0 bases and 11 bases, with 20 bases remaining between them. Germline CDR1 is DFQATT and CDR2 is SNEGSKA (reference sequence). The CDR3 sequence: CSAREPGLLTWDVLTF. The CDR3 DNA follows: TGCAGTGCTAGAGAACCGGGACTGTTAACTTGGGACGTCCTGACTTTC.

This clonotype was observed a handful of times. The chain carries TRBV11-1 and TRBJ2-1, with 9 nucleotides matching TRBD2. With 2 bases clipped from V and 7 bases from J, the junction kept 18 bases outside the gene matches. The CDR3 has 19 amino acids. Germline V CDR1 and CDR2: SGHAT, FQDESV (reference sequence). CDR3 nucleotide sequence: TGTGCCAGCAGCTTAAGTTTAGCGGGAGACGGAAGTGGTGGAAATGAGCAGTTCTTC. Its translation is CASSLSLAGDGSGGNEQFF. Combining the CDR3 with reference TRBV11-1 and TRBJ2-1 gives the whole variable domain EAEVAQSPRYKITEKSQAVAFWCDPISGHATLYWYRQILGQGPELLVQFQDESVVDDSQLPKDRFSAERLKGVDSTLKIQPAELGDSAMYLCASSLSLAGDGSGGNEQFFGPGTRLTVL.